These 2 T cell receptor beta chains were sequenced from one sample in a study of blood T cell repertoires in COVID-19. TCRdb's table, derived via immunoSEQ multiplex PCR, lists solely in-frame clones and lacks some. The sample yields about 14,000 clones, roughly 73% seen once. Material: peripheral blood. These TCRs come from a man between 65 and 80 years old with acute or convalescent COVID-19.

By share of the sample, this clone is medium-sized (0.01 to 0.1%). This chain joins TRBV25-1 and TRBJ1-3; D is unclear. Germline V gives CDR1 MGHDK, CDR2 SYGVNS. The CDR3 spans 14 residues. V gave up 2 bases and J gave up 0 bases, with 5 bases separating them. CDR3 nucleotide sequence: TGTGCCAGCAGTGAAGAGGCCTCTGGAAACACCATATATTTT. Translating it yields CASSEEASGNTIYF.

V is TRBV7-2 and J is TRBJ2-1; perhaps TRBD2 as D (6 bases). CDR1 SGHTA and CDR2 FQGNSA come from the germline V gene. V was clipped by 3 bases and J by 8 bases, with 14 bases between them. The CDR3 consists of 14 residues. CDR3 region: CASSFRASADEQFF. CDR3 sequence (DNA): TGTGCCAGCAGCTTTAGGGCTAGCGCGGATGAGCAGTTCTTC.